The 10 T cell receptor beta chains below come from one sample, sequenced in a study of PD-1 blockade in classical Hodgkin lymphoma. Sequencing was performed with immunoSEQ multiplex PCR; in TCRdb, only in-frame clones are kept and a portion is missing. The sample holds some 150,000 clones; approximately 80% are singletons and the top ten take about 9.2%. All trial patients relapsed after autologous stem cell transplantation. Specimen: peripheral blood mononuclear cells (PBMCs), collected before the second cycle of nivolumab. The receptors were sampled from a human donor with classical Hodgkin lymphoma.

V and J are TRBV9 and TRBJ1-6; no clear D gene. The V end was cut by 0 bases, the J end by 8 bases, with 12 bases between. Germline V gives CDR1 SGDLS, CDR2 YYNGEE. The CDR3 covers 15 residues. The CDR3 DNA sequence: TGTGCCAGCAGCGTAGGAGAGCAGGCCTATTCACCCCTCCACTTT. Protein product: CASSVGEQAYSPLHF.

The DNA of the CDR3 is TGTGCCAGTACCCACCGGGGGCCGGCTTATAGCAATCAGCCCCAGCATTTT. Translated, it gives CASTHRGPAYSNQPQHF. The rearrangement links TRBV19 to TRBJ1-5, with a possible D match to TRBD1 (6 bases). The V end lost 7 bases, the J end lost 0 bases, and 19 bases lay between the germline ends. CDR3 length: 17 amino acids. Germline V gene lookup returns CDR1 LNHDA and CDR2 SQIVND (reference sequence).

This clone was recorded a few times. The V call is TRBV28, the J call TRBJ1-5, with a tentative D call TRBD1 (5 bases). Germline V lookup: CDR1 MDHEN, CDR2 SYDVKM. The CDR3 contains 14 residues. Between the trimmed V and J ends, which lost 2 bases and 4 bases, there was a span of 9 bases. CDR3 loop: CASSLGGRNQPQHF. The CDR3 DNA sequence: TGTGCCAGCAGTTTAGGGGGACGAAATCAGCCCCAGCATTTT.

J is TRBJ1-4 and V is TRBV6-6; 9 nucleotides line up with TRBD1. Germline CDR1 reads MNHNY; CDR2 reads SVGAGI (reference sequence). The CDR3 length is 13 residues. J gave up 7 bases and V 6 bases, and 3 bases lay outside the gene matches. In nucleotides, the CDR3 is TGTGCCAGCAGAAGGACAGGGGTTGAAAAACTGTTTTTT. The encoded protein is CASRRTGVEKLFF.

This clone came up a few times. The gene calls are TRBV7-9 and TRBJ1-3, with D maybe TRBD1 (5 bases). The CDR3 sequence is 16 residues long. Trimming shortened V by 4 bases and J by 0 bases, and 13 bases separated the two germline ends. Germline-derived CDR1 and CDR2 are SEHNR and FQNEAQ (reference sequence). In nucleotides, the CDR3 is TGTGCCAGCAGCTCGACCGGGACCCACTCTGGAAACACCATATATTTT. Protein: CASSSTGTHSGNTIYF.

The chain links TRBV6-4 to TRBJ1-1, with unresolved D. The length of the CDR3 is 13 residues. V was pared by 0 bases and J by 4 bases, with 6 bases between. The V gene's germline CDR1 is MRHNA and CDR2 SNTAGT. The chain's CDR3 is CASSDSRRTEAFF. CDR3 nucleotide sequence: TGTGCCAGCAGTGACTCTCGGCGCACTGAAGCTTTCTTT.

This chain links TRBV6-1 with TRBJ2-7; 7 nucleotides align to TRBD1. CDR3 length: 12 residues. The germline V gene encodes CDR1 MNHNS and CDR2 SASEGT. The ends lost 7 bases at V and 5 bases at J; junction bases unmatched: 5. CDR3 nucleotide sequence: TGTGCCAGCAAAAGACAGGGAAACGAGCAGTACTTC. Translating gives CASKRQGNEQYF.

This sequence joins TRBV7-9 and TRBJ1-4, with D unresolved. Germline CDR1 and CDR2: SEHNR and FQNEAQ (reference sequence). Trimming stripped 5 bases from V and 5 bases from J, with 9 bases between. The CDR3 runs to 13 residues. The CDR3 bases are TGTGCCAGCAGCCCACAGTTAAATGAAAAACTGTTTTTT. Translated: CASSPQLNEKLFF.

The genes are TRBV7-9 and TRBJ2-7; the match to TRBD2 covers 9 bases. Trimming at V came to 2 bases and at J to 6 bases, leaving 8 bases not matched to a gene. The CDR3 runs to 15 residues. Germline lookup yields CDR1 SEHNR and CDR2 FQNEAQ (reference sequence). The CDR3 reads CASSLLAGGPFEQYF. The CDR3 DNA follows: TGTGCCAGCAGCTTACTCGCGGGGGGGCCATTCGAGCAGTACTTC.

The chain recombines TRBV6-1 with TRBJ2-1; 8 bases line up with TRBD2. The germline V gene has CDR1 MNHNS and CDR2 SASEGT. This CDR3 comprises 16 residues. V shed 4 bases, J shed 1 base, and the junction held 6 bases outside the gene matches. This chain's CDR3 is CASSGLAGESYNEQFF. The CDR3 DNA reads as TGTGCCAGCAGTGGTCTAGCGGGTGAGTCCTACAATGAGCAGTTCTTC.